This T cell receptor beta chain was retrieved from a study of T-cell reconstitution after alpha-beta-depleted transplantation in children. Whole-study results and caveats: Newly made T cells mostly supplied T-cell counts and diversity one year after transplant. The study traced high day-60 TCRbeta diversity in some patients to surviving recipient T cells and thymic progenitors. Several hundred rapidly expanded clones from non-depleted graft cells reportedly supplied alpha-beta T cells about two months post-transplant.

A few counts support this clonotype. Its antigen is unidentified. Preparing the TCRbeta library involved the use of unique molecular identifiers. In TCRdb, the PCR reads were re-called with MiXCR into one record per CDR3 protein. The top ten hold 30% to 40% of the sample, which has 500,000 to 600,000 distinct CDR3 sequences, approximately 30% seen once. There are 13 residues in the CDR3. The germline V and J ends were trimmed by 3 bases and 3 bases, with 9 bases remaining between them. The germline V gene has CDR1 MGHRA and CDR2 YSYEKL. Source: PBMCs, taken before TCRalphabeta/CD19-depleted stem cell transplant. The J gene is TRBJ2-7, the V gene TRBV4-1; D possibly corresponds to TRBD1 (5 bases). The source of this sequence is a boy under two years old with Wiskott-Aldrich syndrome, due to receive a stem cell transplant. The CDR3 loop reads CASSQVDSYEQYF. The CDR3 DNA reads TGCGCCAGCAGCCAGGTAGACAGCTACGAGCAGTACTTC.